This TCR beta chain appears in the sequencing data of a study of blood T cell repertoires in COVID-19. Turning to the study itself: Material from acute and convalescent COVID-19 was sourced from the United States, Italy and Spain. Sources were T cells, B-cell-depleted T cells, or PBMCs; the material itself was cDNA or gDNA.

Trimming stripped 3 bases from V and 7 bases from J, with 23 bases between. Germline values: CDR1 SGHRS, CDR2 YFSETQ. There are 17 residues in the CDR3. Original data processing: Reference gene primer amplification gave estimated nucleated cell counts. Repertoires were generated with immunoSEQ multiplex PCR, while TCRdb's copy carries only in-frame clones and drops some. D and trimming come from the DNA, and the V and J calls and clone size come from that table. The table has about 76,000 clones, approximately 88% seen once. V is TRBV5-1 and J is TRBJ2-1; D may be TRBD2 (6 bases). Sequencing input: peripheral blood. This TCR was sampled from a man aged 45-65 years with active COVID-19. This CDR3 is CASSSEQNIGTPNEQFF. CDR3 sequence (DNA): TGCGCCAGCAGCTCAGAACAAAACATCGGGACTCCTAATGAGCAGTTCTTC.